Listed here are 13 T cell receptor beta chains from one sample, sequenced in a study of cytomegalovirus exposure and HLA in healthy donors. 60 Vbeta and 13 Jbeta primers were used in PCR. The assay was immunoSEQ multiplex PCR, and TCRdb's table has in-frame clones only and misses some. The repertoire consists of approximately 130,000 clones, with about 85% occurring once and the leading ten covering approximately 6.7%. Sequenced: PBMCs. These receptors were taken from a woman in her thirties in good health and CMV-seropositive.

A note on this clone: Other DNA variants within this sample encode the same CDR3. The CDR3 loop reads CASRRLAGYEQYF. The CDR3 DNA reads TGTGCCAGCAGGAGGTTAGCGGGGTACGAGCAGTACTTC. This chain uses TRBV2 with TRBJ2-7; 8 bases align to TRBD2. There are 13 residues in the CDR3. V shed 6 bases, J shed 4 bases, and the junction held 5 bases outside the gene matches. Germline V CDR1 and CDR2: SNHLY, FYNNEI.

The rearrangement links TRBV28 to TRBJ2-1; TRBD1 matches 9 bases. Germline CDR1 and CDR2: MDHEN and SYDVKM. After removal of 10 bases from V and 4 bases from J, the junction contained 2 bases not matched to a gene. This CDR3 is 12 amino acids long. The CDR3 loop is CATGQGYNEQFF. The CDR3 DNA is TGTGCCACTGGACAGGGGTACAATGAGCAGTTCTTC.

The chain links TRBV28 to TRBJ2-7; 10 bases are a match to TRBD1. Germline CDR1 and CDR2: MDHEN and SYDVKM. Germline trimming cut 4 bases from V and 5 bases from J; bases unmatched to any gene: 14. The CDR3 length is 17 residues. Written as DNA, the CDR3 is TGTGCCAGCAGTTCTCCTGGGGGGGACAGGGGTTTCCACGAGCAGTACTTC. This gives the protein CASSSPGGDRGFHEQYF.

The chain recombines TRBV27 with TRBJ1-2; 8 bases align to TRBD1. Germline CDR1 reads MNHEY; CDR2 reads SMNVEV (reference sequence). The CDR3 contains 14 residues. J gave up 8 bases and V 3 bases, and 8 bases lay outside the gene matches. The CDR3 spells CASSFTDRGGGYTF. The CDR3 DNA is TGTGCCAGCAGTTTCACAGACAGGGGAGGAGGCTACACCTTC.

This chain connects TRBV5-1 to TRBJ1-4, with TRBD1 matching over 7 bases. This CDR3 has 16 residues. The V segment lost 2 bases and the J segment 6 bases; nucleotides outside the gene matches: 10. Germline V lookup: CDR1 SGHRS, CDR2 YFSETQ. The CDR3, as DNA: TGCGCCAGCAGCTTAGGGGGCCAAGGCGGGCATGAAAAACTGTTTTTT. This codes for CASSLGGQGGHEKLFF.

The rearrangement joins TRBV9 to TRBJ2-1; 7 bases align to TRBD2. From germline, CDR1 is SGDLS and CDR2 YYNGEE. Trimming removed 0 bases from V and 5 bases from J; junction bases left unmatched: 5. There are 15 residues in the CDR3. CDR3 loop: CASSVAGGGHNEQFF. The DNA for the CDR3 is TGTGCCAGCAGCGTAGCGGGAGGTGGCCACAATGAGCAGTTCTTC.

The chain's CDR3 is CASSSPSSLTQYF. CDR3 sequence (DNA): TGTGCCAGCAGCTCCCCTTCGTCCCTTACGCAGTATTTT. This chain uses TRBV7-2 with TRBJ2-3; D gene unclear. Germline V gene data show CDR1 as SGHTA and CDR2 as FQGNSA. This CDR3 has 13 amino acids. V was clipped by 4 bases and J by 8 bases, with 13 bases between them.

The chain uses TRBV28 and TRBJ2-3; D gene uncertain. Between the trimmed V and J ends, which lost 6 bases and 5 bases, there was a span of 15 bases. The CDR3 sequence is 14 residues long. The germline CDR1 and CDR2 sequences are MDHEN and SYDVKM. CDR3 amino acids: CASSSSARRDTQYF. As DNA, the CDR3 is TGTGCCAGCAGCTCAAGCGCTAGGAGAGATACGCAGTATTTT.

The chain carries TRBV7-2 and TRBJ1-1; D call uncertain. The CDR3 has 13 amino acids. V dropped 1 base and J dropped 2 bases, with 5 bases sitting between them. The germline V gene encodes CDR1 SGHTA and CDR2 FQGNSA. The CDR3 bases are TGTGCCAGCAGCTTAGTCATCAACACTGAAGCTTTCTTT. Its translation: CASSLVINTEAFF.

V usage is TRBV28 and J usage is TRBJ1-5, with 7 bases fitting TRBD1. The V gene's germline CDR1 is MDHEN and CDR2 SYDVKM. The CDR3 extends over 14 amino acids. V trimming: 2 bases; J trimming: 5 bases; junction bases outside the gene matches: 3. The CDR3 coding sequence is TGTGCCAGCAGTTTAATACAGGGGCATCAGCCCCAGCATTTT. Encoded protein: CASSLIQGHQPQHF.

This chain links TRBV9 with TRBJ1-1; no clear D gene. The CDR3 covers 13 residues. Trimming pared 3 bases from V and 2 bases from J, leaving 8 bases between. Germline CDR1 and CDR2: SGDLS and YYNGEE. The CDR3 loop reads CASSASTNTEAFF. CDR3 bases: TGTGCCAGCAGCGCGTCAACTAACACTGAAGCTTTCTTT. Drawing the rest from reference TRBV9 and TRBJ1-1, the complete variable domain is DSGVTQTPKHLITATGQRVTLRCSPRSGDLSVYWYQQSLDQGLQFLIQYYNGEERAKGNILERFSAQQFPDLHSELNLSSLELGDSALYFCASSASTNTEAFFGQGTRLTVV.

This clone was seen just once. The rearrangement uses TRBV6-1 and TRBJ2-7; TRBD1 matches 9 bases. Germline V gene lookup returns CDR1 MNHNS and CDR2 SASEGT. Unmatched junction bases numbered 9, after V lost 7 bases and J lost 8 bases. This CDR3 is 13 amino acids long. The CDR3, as DNA: TGTGCCAGCATCTCACAGGGGGCGCCAAAGCAGTACTTC. It codes for CASISQGAPKQYF.

This clone was seen a few times. V is TRBV30 and J is TRBJ1-5; a weak D match, TRBD1 (5 bases). The CDR3 covers 13 residues. Trimming shortened V by 5 bases and J by 6 bases, and 14 bases separated the two germline ends. Germline assignment: CDR1 GTSNPN and CDR2 SVGIG (reference sequence). CDR3 loop: CAWQGDQGQPQHF. DNA for the CDR3: TGTGCCTGGCAGGGCGATCAGGGTCAGCCCCAGCATTTT.